Presented here are 26 T cell receptor beta chains from one specimen sequenced in a study of OX40 agonist ivuxolimab in advanced cancers. Profiled with immunoSEQ multiplex PCR; TCRdb holds only in-frame clones, not every one. The sample shows about 63,000 clones, around 87% of them seen only once. The material was CD4+ or CD8+ T cells sorted from blood, obtained in a trial of the OX40 agonist ivuxolimab. All receptors come from an adult with an advanced solid tumor such as melanoma, head and neck, liver or kidney cancer.

The chain employs TRBV29-1 and TRBJ2-5, with D unresolved. The DNA end lines up better with TRBJ2-7; the J call may be wrong. The germline V gene has CDR1 SQVTM and CDR2 ANQGSEA. The CDR3 is 13 amino acids. CDR3 bases: TGCAGCGTTGCTCTTCAGGTGTCAAACGAGCAGTACTTC. Amino acid sequence: CSVALQVSNEQYF.

The chain carries TRBV2 and TRBJ1-3, with 9 nucleotides matching TRBD1. This CDR3 comprises 15 residues. With V trimmed by 9 bases and J by 0 bases, 6 bases remained unmatched. Germline lookup yields CDR1 SNHLY and CDR2 FYNNEI. The CDR3 region has the DNA TGTGCCAGGGGGACAGGGTCAATCTCTGGAAACACCATATATTTT. Translation gives CARGTGSISGNTIYF.

The genes are TRBV4-1 and TRBJ1-2; D gene ambiguous. Germline CDR1 is MGHRA and CDR2 is YSYEKL. This CDR3 has 14 residues. Trimming stripped 2 bases from V and 2 bases from J, with 9 bases between. CDR3 amino acids: CASSQSGGNYGYTF. CDR3 bases: TGCGCCAGCAGCCAATCTGGTGGGAACTATGGCTACACCTTC.

In nucleotides, the CDR3 is TGTGCCAGCAGACTTAATCCAGGGGGGGAGACCCAGTACTTC. This translates into CASRLNPGGETQYF. The V call is TRBV2, the J call TRBJ2-5, with D possibly TRBD1 on 7 matching bases. Germline V gene lookup returns CDR1 SNHLY and CDR2 FYNNEI. The V and J ends lost 6 bases and 5 bases respectively, with 16 bases between them. This CDR3 region has 14 residues.

The rearrangement links TRBV28 to TRBJ2-7; D may be TRBD2 (7 bases). Trimming pared 6 bases from V and 4 bases from J, leaving 16 bases between. This CDR3 is 14 amino acids long. Germline lookup yields CDR1 MDHEN and CDR2 SYDVKM. The CDR3 region has the DNA TGTGCCAGCAGCCTCCTCGGGGGGCTGTACGAGCAGTACTTC. It yields the protein CASSLLGGLYEQYF.

This chain uses TRBV5-1 with TRBJ2-2; D might be TRBD1 (6 bases). Trimming shortened V by 4 bases and J by 8 bases, and 21 bases separated the two germline ends. The CDR3 contains 16 residues. CDR1 and CDR2 (germline): SGHRS, YFSETQ. CDR3 bases: TGCGCCAGCAGCCTTACGCCGGGACAACCACGTGGGGAGCTGTTTTTT. Translating gives CASSLTPGQPRGELFF.

This clone was seen just once. The chain combines TRBV7-9 with TRBJ1-1, with a weak D call TRBD1 (5 bases). There are 14 residues in the CDR3. V lost 7 bases and J 0 bases, leaving 12 bases between the germline ends. Germline V lookup: CDR1 SEHNR, CDR2 FQNEAQ (reference sequence). The CDR3 region is CASNRGRLNTEAFF. The CDR3 region has the DNA TGTGCCAGCAATCGGGGCAGGTTGAACACTGAAGCTTTCTTT.

The chain employs TRBV29-1 and TRBJ2-7; D possibly corresponds to TRBD1 (6 bases). Germline lookup yields CDR1 SQVTM and CDR2 ANQGSEA. The germline V and J ends were trimmed by 4 bases and 1 base, with 14 bases remaining between them. The CDR3 extends over 14 amino acids. CDR3 sequence: CSVVGHLSSYEQYF. The DNA of the CDR3 is TGCAGCGTTGTGGGACACCTCTCTTCCTACGAGCAGTACTTC.

This rearrangement joins TRBV18 to TRBJ2-3, with 7 nucleotides matching TRBD1. Germline CDR1 and CDR2: KGHSH and LQKENI. The CDR3 has 15 amino acids. Losses at the gene ends were 3 bases for V and 2 bases for J; bases not matched to a gene: 5. Here the CDR3 reads CASSPTGQSTDTQYF. DNA of the CDR3: TGTGCCAGCTCACCGACGGGACAGTCCACAGATACGCAGTATTTT.

The CDR3 DNA is TGTGCCAGCAGCTTGGACAGGGGGGGAGGCTACACCTTC. Translated, it gives CASSLDRGGGYTF. The rearrangement joins TRBV7-8 to TRBJ1-2; 10 bases align to TRBD1. V trimming: 3 bases; J trimming: 8 bases; junction bases outside the gene matches: 3. CDR3 length: 13 amino acids. Germline CDR1 and CDR2: SGHVS and FQNEAQ.

The V call is TRBV5-6, the J call TRBJ1-1; the D gene is possibly TRBD1 (5 bases). Germline CDR1 and CDR2: SGHDT and YYEEEE. The V gene lost 3 bases and the J gene lost 1 base, with 10 bases spanning the gap. The CDR3 loop spans 14 amino acids. For the CDR3, the DNA is TGTGCCAGCAGCTGGGACTGGACGAACACTGAAGCTTTCTTT. This encodes CASSWDWTNTEAFF.

Here the CDR3 reads CASSPGGENSPLHF. The DNA for the CDR3 is TGTGCCAGCAGTCCAGGGGGCGAGAATTCACCCCTCCACTTT. The chain couples TRBV6-6 to TRBJ1-6; 8 positions match TRBD1. The CDR3 length is 14 residues. Unmatched junction bases numbered 4, after V lost 5 bases and J lost 7 bases. In germline, CDR1 is MNHNY, CDR2 SVGAGI (reference sequence).

CDR3: CASSLEGGEEQPQHF. The CDR3 DNA reads TGCGCCAGCAGCTTGGAGGGGGGCGAGGAGCAGCCCCAGCATTTT. This rearrangement joins TRBV5-1 to TRBJ1-5; TRBD1 is a possible D gene (6 bases). V gave up 0 bases and J gave up 7 bases, with 14 bases separating them. Germline CDR1 is SGHRS and CDR2 is YFSETQ. The CDR3 consists of 15 residues.

V and J are TRBV5-1 and TRBJ2-7; no clear D. Per germline, CDR1 SGHRS and CDR2 YFSETQ. The CDR3 has 14 residues. The V end lost 3 bases, the J end lost 2 bases, and 12 bases lay between the germline ends. This CDR3 reads CASSSFGGTYEQYF. The CDR3 DNA follows: TGCGCCAGCAGCTCATTCGGCGGAACCTACGAGCAGTACTTC.

The chain employs TRBV7-9 and TRBJ2-3; 11 bases line up with TRBD1. Germline V lookup: CDR1 SEHNR, CDR2 FQNEAQ (reference sequence). The CDR3 has 15 amino acids. With 4 bases clipped from V and 4 bases from J, the junction kept 4 bases outside the gene matches. This chain's CDR3 is CASSSGTGGPDTQYF. CDR3 DNA sequence: TGTGCCAGCAGCTCCGGGACAGGGGGGCCAGATACGCAGTATTTT. Full variable domain (remainder filled in from reference TRBV7-9 and TRBJ2-3): DTGVSQNPRHKITKRGQNVTFRCDPISEHNRLYWYRQTLGQGPEFLTYFQNEAQLEKSRLLSDRFSAERPKGSFSTLEIQRTEQGDSAMYLCASSSGTGGPDTQYFGPGTRLTVL.

The chain links TRBV4-1 to TRBJ2-1, with 7 bases fitting TRBD2. J gave up 1 base and V 1 base, and 7 bases lay outside the gene matches. CDR3 size: 17 residues. From germline, CDR1 is MGHRA and CDR2 YSYEKL. This CDR3 is CASSQGGGRRSYNEQFF. The DNA for the CDR3 is TGCGCCAGCAGCCAAGGGGGAGGGCGCCGATCCTACAATGAGCAGTTCTTC.

The rearrangement links TRBV7-9 to TRBJ2-5, with 8 bases identical to TRBD2. The CDR3 covers 16 residues. Germline V lookup: CDR1 SEHNR, CDR2 FQNEAQ (reference sequence). J was trimmed by 1 base and V by 5 bases; bases with no gene match: 9. The CDR3 DNA sequence: TGTGCCAGCAGCCGGGGGGGTCGACTCCCCCAAGAGACCCAGTACTTC. It codes for CASSRGGRLPQETQYF.

This CDR3 reads CASSVYRGSKYF. The CDR3 DNA is TGTGCCAGCAGCGTATACCGGGGGAGTAAGTATTTT. The J gene is TRBJ2-3, the V gene TRBV9, with D perhaps matching TRBD2 (6 bases). The V end lost 1 base, the J end lost 13 bases, and 13 bases lay between the germline ends. The CDR3 runs to 12 residues. The germline V gene has CDR1 SGDLS and CDR2 YYNGEE.

V is TRBV6-5 and J is TRBJ2-5, with 9 bases fitting TRBD1. Germline assignment: CDR1 MNHEY and CDR2 SVGAGI. CDR3 size: 16 residues. V gave up 2 bases and J gave up 4 bases; unmatched junction bases: 8. In nucleotides, the CDR3 is TGTGCCAGCAGTTACCGGCGGGACAGGGACCGAGAGACCCAGTACTTC. Protein: CASSYRRDRDRETQYF.

The rearrangement links TRBV18 to TRBJ2-2, with 8 bases identical to TRBD1. The CDR3 spans 15 residues. Trimming removed 3 bases from V and 4 bases from J; junction bases left unmatched: 4. CDR1 KGHSH and CDR2 LQKENI come from the germline V gene. The CDR3 sequence: CASSPQGAPTGELFF. CDR3 nucleotides: TGTGCCAGCTCACCTCAGGGGGCGCCCACCGGGGAGCTGTTTTTT. Together with reference TRBV18 and TRBJ2-2, the CDR3 gives the full variable domain: NAGVMQNPRHLVRRRGQEARLRCSPMKGHSHVYWYRQLPEEGLKFMVYLQKENIIDESGMPKERFSAEFPKEGPSILRIQQVVRGDSAAYFCASSPQGAPTGELFFGEGSRLTVL.

This CDR3 is CASSPNRADSNQPQHF. The CDR3, as DNA: TGTGCCAGCTCACCAAACAGGGCGGATAGCAATCAGCCCCAGCATTTT. The V and J genes are TRBV18 and TRBJ1-5; tentatively, D is TRBD1 (6 bases). Trimming shortened V by 2 bases and J by 0 bases, and 11 bases separated the two germline ends. Germline CDR1 KGHSH, CDR2 LQKENI. The CDR3 sequence is 16 residues long.

A note on this clone: The junction departs from germline at one end; a sequencing error may be responsible. This CDR3 is also generated by other DNA sequences in the sample. This rearrangement joins TRBV28 to TRBJ1-5; D is undetermined. CDR3 length: 15 residues. Germline V gene sequence: CDR1 MDHEN, CDR2 SYDVKM. Here the CDR3 reads CASSFPGTGNQPQHF. The CDR3 nucleotides read TGCGCCAGCAGTTTTCCGGGTACCGGCAATCAGCCCCAGCATTTT.

The chain is built from TRBV5-6 and TRBJ2-1; 7 nucleotides match TRBD2. J gave up 1 base and V 0 bases, and 1 base lay outside the gene matches. Germline CDR1 SGHDT, CDR2 YYEEEE. The CDR3 covers 15 residues. The CDR3 nucleotides are TGTGCCAGCAGCTTGGGCGGGGGATCCTACAATGAGCAGTTCTTC. It is translated as CASSLGGGSYNEQFF.

The rearrangement joins TRBV2 to TRBJ2-5; 16 nucleotides agree with TRBD2. The J call may be faulty, since TRBJ2-7 better matches the DNA end. This CDR3 is built from 17 residues. Germline assignment: CDR1 SNHLY and CDR2 FYNNEI. This chain's CDR3 is CASSYPGTSGRGGEQYF. In DNA form, the CDR3 reads TGTGCCAGCAGCTACCCCGGGACTAGCGGGAGGGGGGGCGAGCAGTACTTC.

V and J are TRBV7-2 and TRBJ2-7, with 9 nucleotides matching TRBD1. V trimming: 5 bases; J trimming: 4 bases; junction bases outside the gene matches: 6. The CDR3 spans 14 residues. Germline CDR1 SGHTA, CDR2 FQGNSA. The CDR3 region has the DNA TGTGCCAGCAGCCTCGGGACAGGGTCGTACGAGCAGTACTTC. It translates to CASSLGTGSYEQYF.

The chain uses TRBV19 and TRBJ2-3; D may be TRBD2 (5 bases). Per the germline V gene, CDR1 is LNHDA and CDR2 is SQIVND (reference sequence). The CDR3 consists of 13 residues. Between the trimmed V and J ends, which lost 3 bases and 5 bases, there was a span of 9 bases. The CDR3 nucleotides are TGTGCCAGTAGTATGAGCGGAGGAGATACGCAGTATTTT. Protein: CASSMSGGDTQYF.